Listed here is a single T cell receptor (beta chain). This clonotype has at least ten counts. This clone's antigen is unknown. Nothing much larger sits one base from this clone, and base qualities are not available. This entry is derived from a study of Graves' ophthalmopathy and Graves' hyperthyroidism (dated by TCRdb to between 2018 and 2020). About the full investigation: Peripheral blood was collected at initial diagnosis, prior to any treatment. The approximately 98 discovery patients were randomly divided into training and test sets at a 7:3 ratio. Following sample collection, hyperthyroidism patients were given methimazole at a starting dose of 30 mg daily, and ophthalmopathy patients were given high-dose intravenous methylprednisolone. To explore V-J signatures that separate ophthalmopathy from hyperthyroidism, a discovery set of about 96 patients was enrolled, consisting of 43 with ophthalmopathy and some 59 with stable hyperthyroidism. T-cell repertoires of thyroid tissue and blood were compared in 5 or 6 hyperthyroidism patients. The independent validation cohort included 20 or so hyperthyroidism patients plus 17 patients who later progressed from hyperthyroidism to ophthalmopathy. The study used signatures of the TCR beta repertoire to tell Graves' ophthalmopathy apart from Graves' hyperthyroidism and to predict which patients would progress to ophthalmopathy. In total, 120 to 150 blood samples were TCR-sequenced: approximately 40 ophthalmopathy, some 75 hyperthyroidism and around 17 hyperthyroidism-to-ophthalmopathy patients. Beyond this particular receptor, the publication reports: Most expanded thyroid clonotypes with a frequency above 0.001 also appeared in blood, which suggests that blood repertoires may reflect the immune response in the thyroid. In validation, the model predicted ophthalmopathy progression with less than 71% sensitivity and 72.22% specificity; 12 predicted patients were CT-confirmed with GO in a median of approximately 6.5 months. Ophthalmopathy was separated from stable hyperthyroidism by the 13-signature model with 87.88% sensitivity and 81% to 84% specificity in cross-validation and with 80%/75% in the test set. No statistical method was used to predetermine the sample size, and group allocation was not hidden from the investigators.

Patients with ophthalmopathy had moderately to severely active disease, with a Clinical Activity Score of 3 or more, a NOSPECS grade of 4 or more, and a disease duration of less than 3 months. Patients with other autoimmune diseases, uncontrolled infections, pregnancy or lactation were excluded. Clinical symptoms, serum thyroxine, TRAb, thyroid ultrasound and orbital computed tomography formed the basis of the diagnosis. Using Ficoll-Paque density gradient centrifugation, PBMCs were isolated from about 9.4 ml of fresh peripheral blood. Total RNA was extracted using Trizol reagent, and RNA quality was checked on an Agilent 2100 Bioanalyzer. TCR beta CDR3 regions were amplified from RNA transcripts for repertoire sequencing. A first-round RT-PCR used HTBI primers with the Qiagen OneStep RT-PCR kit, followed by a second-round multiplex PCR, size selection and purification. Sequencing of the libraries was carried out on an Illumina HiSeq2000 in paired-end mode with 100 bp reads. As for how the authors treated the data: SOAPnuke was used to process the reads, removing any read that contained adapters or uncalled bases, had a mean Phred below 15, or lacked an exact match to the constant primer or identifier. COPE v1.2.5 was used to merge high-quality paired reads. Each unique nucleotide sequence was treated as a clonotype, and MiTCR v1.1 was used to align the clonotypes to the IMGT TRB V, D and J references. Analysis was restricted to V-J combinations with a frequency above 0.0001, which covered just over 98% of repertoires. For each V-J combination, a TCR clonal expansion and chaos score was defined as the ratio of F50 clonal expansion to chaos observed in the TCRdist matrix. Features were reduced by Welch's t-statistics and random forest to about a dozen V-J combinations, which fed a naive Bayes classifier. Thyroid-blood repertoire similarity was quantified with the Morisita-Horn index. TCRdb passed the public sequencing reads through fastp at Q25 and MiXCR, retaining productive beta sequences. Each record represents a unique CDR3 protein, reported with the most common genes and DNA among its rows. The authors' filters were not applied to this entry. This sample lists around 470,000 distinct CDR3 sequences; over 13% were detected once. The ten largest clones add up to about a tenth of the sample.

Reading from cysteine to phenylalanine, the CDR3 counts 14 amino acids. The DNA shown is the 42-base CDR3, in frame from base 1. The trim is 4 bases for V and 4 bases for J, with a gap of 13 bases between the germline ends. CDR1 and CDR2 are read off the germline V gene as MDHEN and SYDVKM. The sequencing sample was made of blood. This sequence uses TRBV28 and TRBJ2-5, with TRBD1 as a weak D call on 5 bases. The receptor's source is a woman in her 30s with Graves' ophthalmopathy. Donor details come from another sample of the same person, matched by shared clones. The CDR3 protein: CASSYRQRRETQYF. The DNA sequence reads TGTGCCAGCAGTTACCGACAGAGGAGAGAGACCCAGTACTTC.